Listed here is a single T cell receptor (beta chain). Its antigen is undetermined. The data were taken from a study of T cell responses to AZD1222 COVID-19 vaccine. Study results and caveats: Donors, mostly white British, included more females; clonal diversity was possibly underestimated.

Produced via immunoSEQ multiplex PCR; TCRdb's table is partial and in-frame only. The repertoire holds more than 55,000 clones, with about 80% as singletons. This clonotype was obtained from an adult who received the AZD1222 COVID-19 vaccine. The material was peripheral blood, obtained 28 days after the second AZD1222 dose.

The CDR3 sequence is CASSSGLDQPQHF. Written as DNA, the CDR3 is TGTGCCAGCAGCTCCGGCCTTGATCAGCCCCAGCATTTT. This chain joins TRBV11-3 and TRBJ1-5; no reliable D call. Trimming removed 4 bases from V and 5 bases from J, with 9 bases in between. There are 13 residues in the CDR3. The germline V gene has CDR1 SGHNT and CDR2 YENEEA.